This T cell receptor beta chain was sequenced during a study of T-cell memory formation after mild COVID-19. TCRdb independently ran MiXCR on the 5' RACE reads; one entry per CDR3 protein. This sample has 530,000 or so distinct CDR3 sequences; 15% to 20% occur once, and the top ten carry about 8.1%. The clonotype was recovered from an adult woman who had mild COVID-19 (a few samples of this study predate the infection). Cell type and time point are not known. Sequenced: PBMCs or a T cell subset sorted from them (not recorded which).

The chain's CDR3 is CASSLDVGTRNSPLHF. The DNA for the CDR3 is TGTGCCAGCAGCCTGGATGTAGGGACTAGAAATTCACCCCTCCACTTT. The chain recombines TRBV28 with TRBJ1-6; perhaps TRBD1 as D (5 bases). This CDR3 is 16 amino acids long. Trimming took 6 bases from V and 7 from J, leaving 19 bases between them. The V gene's germline CDR1 is MDHEN and CDR2 SYDVKM.